The clone carrying this T cell receptor (beta chain) was found once. Its antigen remains unidentified. This record belongs to a study of cytomegalovirus exposure and HLA in healthy donors. Healthy people donating bone marrow made up the donors. It was with 60 Vbeta and 13 Jbeta primers that the PCR ran. Data came from immunoSEQ multiplex PCR; TCRdb stores just in-frame clones and leaves some out. Of 95,000 to 100,000 clones in the sample, around 85% were seen once. Germline V gives CDR1 LNHNV, CDR2 YYDKDF (reference sequence). V was cut by 3 bases and J by 2 bases, with 11 bases left in between. The CDR3 is 15 residues long. Overall study results and limits: Presence/absence analyses assumed roughly uniform sequencing depth across donors, which may not hold. Donor immune exposure was known only as CMV serostatus.

The clonotype comes from a young man in good health and CMV-seronegative. The rearrangement links TRBV15 to TRBJ1-5; TRBD1 might be the D (6 bases). The sample comprised PBMCs. The CDR3 sequence is CATSSKTGRNQPQHF. CDR3 sequence (DNA): TGTGCCACCAGCAGTAAGACAGGACGCAATCAGCCCCAGCATTTT.